The present TCR beta chain was sequenced within a study of shared clonotypes between healthy human individuals. Positively selected for CCR7, the CD45RO-negative cells used as naive CD8 cells excluded terminally differentiated effector memory CD45RA+ cells. Comments on this clone: The target antigen is unknown.

V shed 3 bases and J shed 0 bases, with 8 bases lying between them. The germline gives CDR1 LNHDA, CDR2 SQIVND (reference sequence). This CDR3 contains 14 residues. Using immunoSEQ multiplex PCR, the repertoire was profiled, and TCRdb retains in-frame clones only, with some absent. The sample yields about 800,000 clones, around 96% seen once. Study-level findings and limits: As a rule, naive subsets had a larger estimated richness than memory subsets.

The receptor was isolated from a man aged 30 to 39 in good health. The V call is TRBV19, the J call TRBJ1-1; D call uncertain. Sequencing was carried out using naive CD8+ T cells sorted from blood. Here the CDR3 reads CASSMQSMNTEAFF. CDR3 nucleotide sequence: TGTGCCAGTAGTATGCAGAGTATGAACACTGAAGCTTTCTTT.